This TCR beta chain was captured in a study of T cell repertoires in cytomegalovirus infection. Study-wide background: CMV epitopes used comprised recently identified HLA-C-restricted ones and well-studied HLA-B-restricted ones. CMV infection plus the matching HLA type was flagged by public TCR beta signatures. Whole-study results and caveats: People with CMV and the relevant HLA were identified by cumulative public TCR beta family frequency.

From the reads, TCRdb called clonotypes with MiXCR, one entry per CDR3 protein. The table lists hundreds of thousands of distinct CDR3 sequences, about two fifths of them singletons. This clonotype has just a few counts. Its matching antigen is unknown. V lost 3 bases and J 5 bases, leaving 11 bases between the germline ends. The CDR3 is 13 residues long. Per germline, CDR1 SGHNT and CDR2 YYREEE (reference sequence). The sequence came from a human donor in good health (CMV status not recorded). Some clones in this sample may be carry-over from other donors' samples. Sample: cultured PBMCs, taken from culture after CMV antigen stimulation. The chain employs TRBV5-4 and TRBJ2-5; D gene unclear. The CDR3 spells CASSSPNGETQYF. DNA of the CDR3: TGTGCCAGCAGCTCCCCCAACGGGGAGACCCAGTACTTC.